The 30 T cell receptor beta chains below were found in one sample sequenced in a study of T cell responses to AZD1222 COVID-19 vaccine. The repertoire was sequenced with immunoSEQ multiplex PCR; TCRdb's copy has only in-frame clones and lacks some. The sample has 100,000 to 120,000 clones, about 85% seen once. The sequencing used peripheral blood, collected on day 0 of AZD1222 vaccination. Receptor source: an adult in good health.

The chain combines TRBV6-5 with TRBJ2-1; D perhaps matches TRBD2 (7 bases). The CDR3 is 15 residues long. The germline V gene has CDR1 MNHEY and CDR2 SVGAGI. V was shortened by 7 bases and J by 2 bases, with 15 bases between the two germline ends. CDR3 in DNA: TGTGCCAGCAAGGGGGGGGGCTTTGCCTACAATGAGCAGTTCTTC. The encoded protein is CASKGGGFAYNEQFF.

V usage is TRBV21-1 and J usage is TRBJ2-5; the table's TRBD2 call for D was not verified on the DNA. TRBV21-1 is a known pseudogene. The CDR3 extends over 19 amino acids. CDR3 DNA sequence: TGTGCCAGGACCGCCAGCGGGGGGGCCGGGGGTGAGGAGCAAGAGACCCAGTACTTC. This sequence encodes CARTASGGAGGEEQETQYF.

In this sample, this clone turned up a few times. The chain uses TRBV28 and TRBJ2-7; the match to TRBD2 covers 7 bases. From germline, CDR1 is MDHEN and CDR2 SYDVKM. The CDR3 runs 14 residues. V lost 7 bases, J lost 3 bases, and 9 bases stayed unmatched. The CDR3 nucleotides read TGTGCCAGCACCAGGGAGGGCGGGAGCTACGAGCAGTACTTC. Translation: CASTREGGSYEQYF.

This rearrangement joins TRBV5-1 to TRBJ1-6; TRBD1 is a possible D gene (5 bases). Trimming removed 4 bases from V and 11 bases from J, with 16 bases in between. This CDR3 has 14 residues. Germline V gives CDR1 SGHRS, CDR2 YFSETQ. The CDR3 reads CASSTGPPQPPLHF. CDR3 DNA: TGCGCCAGCAGCACGGGACCCCCACAGCCACCCCTCCACTTT.

Here the CDR3 reads CATSEGGDKGRAFF. The CDR3 bases are TGTGCCACCAGTGAGGGGGGCGATAAGGGGAGAGCTTTCTTT. The gene calls are TRBV24-1 and TRBJ1-1; possibly TRBD1 for D (6 bases). Between the trimmed V and J ends, which lost 4 bases and 10 bases, there was a span of 18 bases. This CDR3 spans 14 amino acids. Germline CDR1 KGHDR, CDR2 SFDVKD.

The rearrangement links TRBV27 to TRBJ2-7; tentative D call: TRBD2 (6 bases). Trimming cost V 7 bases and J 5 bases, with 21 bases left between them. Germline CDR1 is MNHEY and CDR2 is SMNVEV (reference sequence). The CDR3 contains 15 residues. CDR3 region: CASNPRSGGVHEQYF. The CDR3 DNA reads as TGTGCCAGCAACCCACGCTCCGGGGGAGTCCACGAGCAGTACTTC.

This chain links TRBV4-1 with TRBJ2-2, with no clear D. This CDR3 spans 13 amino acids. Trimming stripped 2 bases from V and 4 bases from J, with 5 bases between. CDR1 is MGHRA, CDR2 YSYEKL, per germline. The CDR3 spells CASSQLRTGELFF. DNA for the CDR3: TGCGCCAGCAGCCAATTACGCACCGGGGAGCTGTTTTTT.

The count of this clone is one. CDR3 loop: CASSLNQNTEAFF. The CDR3 nucleotides read TGTGCCAGCAGTTTAAACCAGAACACTGAAGCTTTCTTT. The rearrangement joins TRBV12-3 or TRBV12-4 to TRBJ1-1; unclear D gene. V dropped 2 bases and J dropped 1 base, with 5 bases sitting between them. The CDR3 extends over 13 amino acids.

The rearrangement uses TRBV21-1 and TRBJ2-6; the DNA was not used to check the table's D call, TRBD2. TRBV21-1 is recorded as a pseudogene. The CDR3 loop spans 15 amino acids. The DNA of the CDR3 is TGTGCCAGCCTGGGGAGGAGCTCTGGGGCCAACGTCCTGACTTTC. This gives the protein CASLGRSSGANVLTF.

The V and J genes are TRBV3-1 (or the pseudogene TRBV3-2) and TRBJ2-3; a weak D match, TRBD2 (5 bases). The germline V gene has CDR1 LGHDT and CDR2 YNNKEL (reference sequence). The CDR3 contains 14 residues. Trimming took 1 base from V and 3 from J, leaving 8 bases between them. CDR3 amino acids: CASSQGTGTDTQYF. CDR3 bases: TGTGCCAGCAGCCAAGGTACGGGAACAGATACGCAGTATTTT.

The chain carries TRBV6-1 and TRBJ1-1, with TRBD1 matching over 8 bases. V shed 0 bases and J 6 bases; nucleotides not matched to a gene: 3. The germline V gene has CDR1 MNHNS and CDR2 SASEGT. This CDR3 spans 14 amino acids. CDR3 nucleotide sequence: TGTGCCAGCAGTGAAGCGACAGGGGTTCCTGAAGCTTTCTTT. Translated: CASSEATGVPEAFF.

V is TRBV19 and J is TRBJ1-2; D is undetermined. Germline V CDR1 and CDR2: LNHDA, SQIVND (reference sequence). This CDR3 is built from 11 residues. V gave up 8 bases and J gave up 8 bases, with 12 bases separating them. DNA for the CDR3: TGTGCCAGTCACACAAACGGGGGCTACACCTTC. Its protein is CASHTNGGYTF.

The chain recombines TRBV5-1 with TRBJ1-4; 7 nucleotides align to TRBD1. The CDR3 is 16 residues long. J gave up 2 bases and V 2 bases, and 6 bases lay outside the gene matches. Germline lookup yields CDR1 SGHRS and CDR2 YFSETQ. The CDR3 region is CASSLLPGQTNEKLFF. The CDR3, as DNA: TGCGCCAGCAGCTTACTTCCGGGACAGACTAATGAAAAACTGTTTTTT.

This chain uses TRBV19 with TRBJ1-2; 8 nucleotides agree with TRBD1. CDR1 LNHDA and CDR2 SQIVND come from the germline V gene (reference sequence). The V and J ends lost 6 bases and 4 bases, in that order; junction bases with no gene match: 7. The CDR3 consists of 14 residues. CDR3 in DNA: TGTGCCAGTAGATCGACAGGGGACCTCTATGGCTACACCTTC. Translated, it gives CASRSTGDLYGYTF.

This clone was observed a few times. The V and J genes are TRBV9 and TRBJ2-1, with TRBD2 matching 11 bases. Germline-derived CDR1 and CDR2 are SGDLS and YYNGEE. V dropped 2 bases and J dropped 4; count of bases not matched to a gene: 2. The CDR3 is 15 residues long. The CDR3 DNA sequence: TGTGCCAGCAGCGTCGGGACTAGCGGATACAATGAGCAGTTCTTC. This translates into CASSVGTSGYNEQFF.

In nucleotides, the CDR3 is TGTGCCAGCAGCTTAGAAGGGGGGCGTCTGACTGAAGCTTTCTTT. Translation: CASSLEGGRLTEAFF. The chain joins TRBV9 to TRBJ1-1, with D perhaps TRBD1 (6 bases). Trimming took off 4 bases at V and 5 bases at J, with 18 bases between the two ends. Germline V gene lookup returns CDR1 SGDLS and CDR2 YYNGEE. This CDR3 is built from 15 residues.

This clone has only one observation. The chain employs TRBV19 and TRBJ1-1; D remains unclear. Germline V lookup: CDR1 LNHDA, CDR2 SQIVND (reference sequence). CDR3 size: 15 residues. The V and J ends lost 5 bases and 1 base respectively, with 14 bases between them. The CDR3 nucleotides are TGTGCCAGTAGTCCCCTCCGCCGAGAGAACACTGAAGCTTTCTTT. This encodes CASSPLRRENTEAFF.

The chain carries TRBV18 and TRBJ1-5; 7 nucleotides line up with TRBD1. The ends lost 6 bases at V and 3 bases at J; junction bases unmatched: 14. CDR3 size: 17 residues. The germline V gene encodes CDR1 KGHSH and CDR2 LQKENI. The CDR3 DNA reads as TGTGCCAGCTCGTCCTTAAGGGCAGGGGGGCTCAATCAGCCCCAGCATTTT. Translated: CASSSLRAGGLNQPQHF. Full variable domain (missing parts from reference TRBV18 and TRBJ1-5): NAGVMQNPRHLVRRRGQEARLRCSPMKGHSHVYWYRQLPEEGLKFMVYLQKENIIDESGMPKERFSAEFPKEGPSILRIQQVVRGDSAAYFCASSSLRAGGLNQPQHFGDGTRLSIL.

CDR3 coding DNA: TGTGCCAGCAGCACCACGGACAGGGGGCGTTACGAGCAGTACTTC. The encoded protein is CASSTTDRGRYEQYF. This chain links TRBV11-2 with TRBJ2-7; 11 bases are shared with TRBD1. Germline CDR1 reads SGHAT; CDR2 reads FQNNGV. Losses at the gene ends were 5 bases for V and 4 bases for J; bases not matched to a gene: 7. The CDR3 is 15 amino acids. The whole variable domain, filled in from reference TRBV11-2 and TRBJ2-7, reads EAGVAQSPRYKIIEKRQSVAFWCNPISGHATLYWYQQILGQGPKLLIQFQNNGVVDDSQLPKDRFSAERLKGVDSTLKIQPAKLEDSAVYLCASSTTDRGRYEQYFGPGTRLTVT.

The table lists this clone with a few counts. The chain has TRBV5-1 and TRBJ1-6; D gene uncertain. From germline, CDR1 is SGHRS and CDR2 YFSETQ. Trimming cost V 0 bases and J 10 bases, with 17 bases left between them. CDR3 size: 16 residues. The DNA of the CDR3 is TGCGCCAGCAGCTTGGAACTGGGAGAAGTGGGATCACCCCTCCACTTT. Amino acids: CASSLELGEVGSPLHF.

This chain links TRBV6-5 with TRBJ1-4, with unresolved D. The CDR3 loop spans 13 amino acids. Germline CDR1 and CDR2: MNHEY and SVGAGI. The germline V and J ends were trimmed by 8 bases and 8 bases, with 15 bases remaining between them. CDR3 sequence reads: CASRPGGREKLFF. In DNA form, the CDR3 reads TGTGCCAGCCGTCCGGGTGGGCGGGAAAAACTGTTTTTT.

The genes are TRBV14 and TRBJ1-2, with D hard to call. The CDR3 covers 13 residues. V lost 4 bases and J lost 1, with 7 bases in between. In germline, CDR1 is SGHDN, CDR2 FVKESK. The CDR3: CASSRSVNYGYTF. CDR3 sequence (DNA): TGTGCCAGCAGCCGCTCCGTTAACTATGGCTACACCTTC.

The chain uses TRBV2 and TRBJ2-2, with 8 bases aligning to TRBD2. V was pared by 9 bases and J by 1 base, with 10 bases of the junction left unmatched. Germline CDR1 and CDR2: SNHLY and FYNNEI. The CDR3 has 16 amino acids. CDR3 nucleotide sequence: TGTGCCAGTTCTAAGACGGGACTAGAGAACACCGGGGAGCTGTTTTTT. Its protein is CASSKTGLENTGELFF.

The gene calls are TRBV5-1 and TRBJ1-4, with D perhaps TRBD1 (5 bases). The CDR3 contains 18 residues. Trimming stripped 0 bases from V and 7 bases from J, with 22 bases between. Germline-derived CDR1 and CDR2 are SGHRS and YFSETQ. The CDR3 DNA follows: TGCGCCAGCAGCTTGGGTTGGCGGGGCCAGGAGGGCGGTGAAAAACTGTTTTTT. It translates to CASSLGWRGQEGGEKLFF. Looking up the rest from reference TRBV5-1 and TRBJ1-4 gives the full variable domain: KAGVTQTPRYLIKTRGQQVTLSCSPISGHRSVSWYQQTPGQGLQFLFEYFSETQRNKGNFPGRFSGRQFSNSRSEMNVSTLELGDSALYLCASSLGWRGQEGGEKLFFGSGTQLSVL.

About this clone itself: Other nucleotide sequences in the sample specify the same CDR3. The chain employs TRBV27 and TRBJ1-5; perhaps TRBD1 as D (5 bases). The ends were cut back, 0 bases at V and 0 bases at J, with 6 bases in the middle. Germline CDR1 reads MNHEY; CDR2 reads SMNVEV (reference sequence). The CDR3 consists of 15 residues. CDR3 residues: CASSLSRGSNQPQHF. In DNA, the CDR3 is TGTGCCAGCAGTTTATCAAGGGGTAGCAATCAGCCCCAGCATTTT.

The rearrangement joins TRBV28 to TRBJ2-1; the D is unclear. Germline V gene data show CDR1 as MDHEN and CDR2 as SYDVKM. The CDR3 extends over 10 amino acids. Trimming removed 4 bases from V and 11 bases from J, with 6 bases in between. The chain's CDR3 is CASSSDQQFF. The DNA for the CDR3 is TGTGCCAGCAGTTCCGACCAGCAGTTCTTC.

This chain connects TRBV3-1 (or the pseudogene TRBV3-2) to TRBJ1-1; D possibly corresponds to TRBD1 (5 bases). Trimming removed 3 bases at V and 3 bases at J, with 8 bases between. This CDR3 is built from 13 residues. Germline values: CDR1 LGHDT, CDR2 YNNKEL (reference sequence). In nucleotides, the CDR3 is TGTGCCAGCAGCCATGCGGGGGACACTGAAGCTTTCTTT. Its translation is CASSHAGDTEAFF.

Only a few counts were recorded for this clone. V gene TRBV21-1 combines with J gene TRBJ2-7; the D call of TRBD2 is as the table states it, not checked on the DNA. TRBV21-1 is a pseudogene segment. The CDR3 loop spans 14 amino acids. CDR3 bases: TGTGCCAGCAGCAAAGGACGGTCCCCCGGGGAGCAGTACTTC. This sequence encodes CASSKGRSPGEQYF.

The DNA for the CDR3 is TGTGCCAGCAGCGTAGGTCTTGGACTAGCGGCTTCCCCAATCTACGAGCAGTACTTC. Translation gives CASSVGLGLAASPIYEQYF. The J gene is TRBJ2-7, the V gene TRBV9; 10 positions agree with TRBD2. Germline values: CDR1 SGDLS, CDR2 YYNGEE. The CDR3 has 19 amino acids. V dropped 0 bases and J dropped 3; count of bases not matched to a gene: 15. Supplemented by reference TRBV9 and TRBJ2-7, the full variable domain reads DSGVTQTPKHLITATGQRVTLRCSPRSGDLSVYWYQQSLDQGLQFLIQYYNGEERAKGNILERFSAQQFPDLHSELNLSSLELGDSALYFCASSVGLGLAASPIYEQYFGPGTRLTVT.

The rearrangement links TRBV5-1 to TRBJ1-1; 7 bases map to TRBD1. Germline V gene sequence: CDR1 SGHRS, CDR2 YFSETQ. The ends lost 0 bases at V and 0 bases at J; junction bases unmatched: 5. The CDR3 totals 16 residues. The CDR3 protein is CASSLEGTVMNTEAFF. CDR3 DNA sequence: TGCGCCAGCAGCTTGGAGGGGACAGTAATGAACACTGAAGCTTTCTTT.